A single sample is the source of the 22 T cell receptor beta chains below, sequenced in a study of yellow fever vaccine responses in identical twins. TCRdb itself ran the RT-PCR reads through MiXCR, one entry per CDR3 protein. The sample records 2,000 or so distinct CDR3 sequences, about four fifths being singletons. The sample in question was T cells from blood (PBMCs), unsorted or a sorted subset (not recorded which), obtained before or after yellow fever vaccination (not recorded which). The receptor source for this set is a woman aged 18-30 years who received the yellow fever vaccine.

The CDR3 spells CASSGNNEQFF. The CDR3 nucleotides are TGTGCCAGCAGCGGCAACAATGAGCAGTTCTTC. The chain joins TRBV9 to TRBJ2-1; D not certain. The CDR3 loop spans 11 amino acids. In germline, CDR1 is SGDLS, CDR2 YYNGEE. V dropped 3 bases and J dropped 5 bases, with 3 bases sitting between them.

This chain links TRBV2 with TRBJ1-1; D not certain. CDR3 length: 15 residues. Per the germline V gene, CDR1 is SNHLY and CDR2 is FYNNEI. Trimming left V 0 bases short and J 1 base short, with 9 bases between. The CDR3 reads CASSEALYGNTEAFF. DNA for the CDR3: TGTGCCAGCAGTGAAGCGCTCTACGGGAACACTGAAGCTTTCTTT.

This chain joins TRBV4-1 and TRBJ1-5; D gene unclear. The CDR3 covers 15 residues. The V and J ends lost 3 bases and 3 bases respectively, with 12 bases between them. In germline, CDR1 is MGHRA, CDR2 YSYEKL. The CDR3 region has the DNA TGCGCCAGCAGCCAGGACGACCTAAACAATCAGCCCCAGCATTTT. Protein: CASSQDDLNNQPQHF.

V usage is TRBV9 and J usage is TRBJ2-5; D is uncertain. The CDR3 totals 15 residues. The germline CDR1 and CDR2 sequences are SGDLS and YYNGEE. V dropped 0 bases and J dropped 5 bases, with 14 bases sitting between them. In DNA form, the CDR3 reads TGTGCCAGCAGCGTAGAGGCAAAAAGTGGGGAGACCCAGTACTTC. Translation gives CASSVEAKSGETQYF.

This clonotype is a singleton in its sample. The V and J genes are TRBV12-3 or TRBV12-4 and TRBJ1-2; 7 bases are shared with TRBD1. Trimming removed 5 bases from V and 4 bases from J; junction bases left unmatched: 4. The length of the CDR3 is 13 residues. The CDR3 spells CASSAGTAYGYTF. The CDR3 nucleotides read TGTGCCAGCAGTGCCGGGACAGCCTATGGCTACACCTTC.

The rearrangement uses TRBV7-2 and TRBJ1-1, with TRBD1 matching 8 bases. The CDR3 covers 15 residues. From germline, CDR1 is SGHTA and CDR2 FQGNSA. Trimming at V came to 5 bases and at J to 1 base, leaving 6 bases not matched to a gene. The CDR3 sequence is CASSHWTGKNTEAFF. In DNA, the CDR3 is TGTGCCAGCAGCCACTGGACAGGGAAGAACACTGAAGCTTTCTTT.

This clonotype was seen only once. V usage is TRBV13 and J usage is TRBJ2-7; D tentatively fits TRBD1 or TRBD2 (6 bases each). Trimming removed 5 bases at V and 4 bases at J, with 15 bases between. The CDR3 covers 14 residues. CDR1 is PRHDT and CDR2 is FYEKMQ in the germline V gene (reference sequence). Here the CDR3 DNA reads TGTGCCAGCAGCCCACGAGGGGGGACTTACGAGCAGTACTTC. This translates into CASSPRGGTYEQYF.

The chain joins TRBV19 to TRBJ1-1; a weak D match, TRBD1 (5 bases). CDR1 is LNHDA, CDR2 SQIVND, per germline (reference sequence). V lost 7 bases and J 1 base, leaving 10 bases between the germline ends. This CDR3 has 13 amino acids. CDR3 residues: CASTGHQNTEAFF. The CDR3 nucleotides are TGTGCCAGTACCGGACATCAGAACACTGAAGCTTTCTTT.

The V and J genes are TRBV6-1 and TRBJ1-3; no firm D call. Trimming removed 5 bases at V and 0 bases at J, with 11 bases between. Germline CDR1 MNHNS, CDR2 SASEGT. The CDR3 is 15 residues long. The DNA for the CDR3 is TGTGCCAGCAGTCCCCAGTCCGCCTCTGGAAACACCATATATTTT. Amino acids: CASSPQSASGNTIYF.

This chain connects TRBV29-1 to TRBJ2-7, with 7 bases matching TRBD1. CDR3 size: 13 residues. Germline V gene lookup returns CDR1 SQVTM and CDR2 ANQGSEA. V lost 6 bases and J lost 0; bases outside the gene matches: 5. DNA for the CDR3: TGCAGCGTGATAACAGGGGACTCCTACGAGCAGTACTTC. Protein: CSVITGDSYEQYF.

The chain carries TRBV10-1 and TRBJ2-1; D not resolved. Per the germline V gene, CDR1 is WNHNN and CDR2 is SYGVQD (reference sequence). The CDR3 spans 15 residues. Trimming pared 6 bases from V and 8 bases from J, leaving 20 bases between. Here the CDR3 DNA reads TGCGCCAGCAGCCCCCTTCTGACCGAGGCGGATGAGCAGTTCTTC. It codes for CASSPLLTEADEQFF.

The rearrangement links TRBV4-1 to TRBJ2-5; D gene uncertain. CDR1 is MGHRA and CDR2 is YSYEKL in the germline V gene. The CDR3 runs 14 residues. The V and J ends lost 1 base and 0 bases respectively, with 6 bases between them. The CDR3 region is CASSQGVDQETQYF. The DNA for the CDR3 is TGCGCCAGCAGCCAAGGGGTGGACCAAGAGACCCAGTACTTC.

The rearrangement joins TRBV20-1 to TRBJ2-5, with 12 bases that match TRBD2. Germline V gene sequence: CDR1 DFQATT, CDR2 SNEGSKA (reference sequence). CDR3 size: 15 residues. This CDR3 reads CSVWTSGDHQETQYF. CDR3 in DNA: TGCAGCGTATGGACTAGCGGGGACCATCAAGAGACCCAGTACTTC.

DNA for the CDR3: TGTGCCAGCAGTTACTCCGGGGGGCACAATGAGCAGTTCTTC. Translating it yields CASSYSGGHNEQFF. This rearrangement joins TRBV6-2 or TRBV6-3 to TRBJ2-1; weak D call: TRBD2 (7 bases). Germline lookup yields CDR1 MNHEY and CDR2 SVGEGT. Deletions cut 0 bases from V and 5 bases from J, with 8 bases between. The CDR3 has 14 residues.

The chain employs TRBV20-1 and TRBJ2-7, with D possibly TRBD2 on 5 matching bases. The germline V and J ends were trimmed by 1 base and 6 bases, with 10 bases remaining between them. The germline V gene has CDR1 DFQATT and CDR2 SNEGSKA (reference sequence). This CDR3 has 12 amino acids. CDR3 nucleotides: TGCAGTGCTAGAGTGCCCCGGGGCGAGCAGTACTTC. Translation: CSARVPRGEQYF.

The rearrangement joins TRBV20-1 to TRBJ2-1; 9 bases map to TRBD2. This CDR3 has 15 amino acids. V lost 0 bases to trimming and J lost 8 bases; unmatched junction nucleotides: 8. Germline CDR1 reads DFQATT; CDR2 reads SNEGSKA (reference sequence). CDR3 loop: CSARDLSLAGDEQFF. CDR3 in DNA: TGCAGTGCTAGAGATCTTTCGTTAGCGGGAGATGAGCAGTTCTTC.

The chain recombines TRBV11-1 with TRBJ2-2, with 8 bases lining up with TRBD1. Looked up from germline, CDR1 is SGHAT and CDR2 is FQDESV (reference sequence). V lost 5 bases to trimming and J lost 4 bases; unmatched junction nucleotides: 12. This CDR3 contains 17 residues. The CDR3 loop reads CASSPPSTGAATGELFF. CDR3 DNA sequence: TGTGCCAGCAGCCCACCCTCGACAGGGGCTGCCACCGGGGAGCTGTTTTTT.

The table lists this clonotype with a few counts. This chain joins TRBV14 and TRBJ2-5; D is ambiguous. Per germline, CDR1 SGHDN and CDR2 FVKESK. Trimming shortened V by 5 bases and J by 2 bases, and 3 bases separated the two germline ends. The CDR3 is 11 residues long. The CDR3: CASSIQETQYF. The CDR3, as DNA: TGTGCCAGCAGCATTCAAGAGACCCAGTACTTC. The variable domain in full, with the rest retrieved from reference TRBV14 and TRBJ2-5, is EAGVTQFPSHSVIEKGQTVTLRCDPISGHDNLYWYRRVMGKEIKFLLHFVKESKQDESGMPNNRFLAERTGGTYSTLKVQPAELEDSGVYFCASSIQETQYFGPGTRLLVL.

The V gene is TRBV7-9, the J gene TRBJ1-1; 7 nucleotides line up with TRBD1. Germline values: CDR1 SEHNR, CDR2 FQNEAQ (reference sequence). The V segment lost 5 bases and the J segment 8 bases; nucleotides outside the gene matches: 5. CDR3 length: 12 amino acids. For the CDR3, the DNA is TGTGCCAGCAGCAACCGAGGGGGCGAAGCTTTCTTT. Translated: CASSNRGGEAFF.

V gene TRBV7-3 combines with J gene TRBJ2-1, with 14 bases identical to TRBD2. CDR3 size: 15 residues. The V gene end was trimmed by 3 bases and the J gene end by 7 bases; junction bases not matched to a gene: 2. CDR1 is SGHTA and CDR2 is FQGTGA in the germline V gene. CDR3 sequence (DNA): TGTGCCAGCAGCTTGGGGACTAGCGGGAGAAATGAGCAGTTCTTC. Encoded protein: CASSLGTSGRNEQFF.

The chain carries TRBV20-1 and TRBJ2-7, with 11 bases identical to TRBD2. The junction had 2 bases not matched to a gene; V was cut back by 1 base and J by 0 bases. This CDR3 contains 15 residues. The germline V gene encodes CDR1 DFQATT and CDR2 SNEGSKA (reference sequence). The CDR3 nucleotides are TGCAGTGCTAGAGGACTAGCGGGGAGCTCCTACGAGCAGTACGTC. It specifies CSARGLAGSSYEQYV.

This clonotype was counted between two and nine times. An end of the junction differs from the germline gene, which may be a read error. The V and J genes are TRBV6-1 and TRBJ1-2; D perhaps matches TRBD1 (6 bases). The CDR3 contains 13 residues. Germline V gives CDR1 MNHNS, CDR2 SASEGT. The CDR3 loop reads CAGRGGLVYGYTF. In DNA form, the CDR3 reads TGTGCCGGCAGAGGGGGATTGGTCTATGGCTACACCTTC.